What follows describes a single T cell receptor beta chain. The source of the sample is a study of PD-1 blockade in classical Hodgkin lymphoma. Every patient experienced relapse after autologous stem cell transplantation, and brentuximab vedotin exposure varied. This CDR3 has 14 amino acids. The V gene lost 3 bases and the J gene lost 0 bases, with 9 bases spanning the gap. From germline, CDR1 is ENHRY and CDR2 SYGVKD. TCRdb keeps only in-frame clones here, not all; method: immunoSEQ multiplex PCR. The profile covers some 84,000 clones, with approximately 91% appearing a single time and 2.6% taken by the ten largest.

Here the sequenced sample was peripheral blood mononuclear cells (PBMCs), taken before the second cycle of nivolumab. The TCR comes from a human donor with classical Hodgkin lymphoma. The gene calls are TRBV10-3 and TRBJ2-7; the D is unclear. CDR3 DNA sequence: TGTGCCATCAGTGACCAGGAGAGCTCCTACGAGCAGTACTTC. It encodes CAISDQESSYEQYF.